The clone carrying this TCR beta chain was found a few times. This record belongs to a study of cytomegalovirus exposure and HLA in healthy donors. The germline V gene encodes CDR1 LNHDA and CDR2 SQIVND (reference sequence). V lost 6 bases to trimming and J lost 4 bases, with 13 bases between them. The CDR3 consists of 13 residues. Primers for the PCR totalled 60 Vbeta and 13 Jbeta. Data came from immunoSEQ multiplex PCR; TCRdb stores just in-frame clones and leaves some out. The sample has 140,000 to 150,000 clones; about a tenth are singletons. The receptor's source is a male donor in good health and CMV-seronegative. The chain couples TRBV19 to TRBJ2-7, with D perhaps matching TRBD1 (7 bases). The sample taken for sequencing was PBMCs. Here the CDR3 DNA reads TGTGCCAGTAGGGAGACAGGGAGGTACGAGCAGTACTTC. It specifies CASRETGRYEQYF.